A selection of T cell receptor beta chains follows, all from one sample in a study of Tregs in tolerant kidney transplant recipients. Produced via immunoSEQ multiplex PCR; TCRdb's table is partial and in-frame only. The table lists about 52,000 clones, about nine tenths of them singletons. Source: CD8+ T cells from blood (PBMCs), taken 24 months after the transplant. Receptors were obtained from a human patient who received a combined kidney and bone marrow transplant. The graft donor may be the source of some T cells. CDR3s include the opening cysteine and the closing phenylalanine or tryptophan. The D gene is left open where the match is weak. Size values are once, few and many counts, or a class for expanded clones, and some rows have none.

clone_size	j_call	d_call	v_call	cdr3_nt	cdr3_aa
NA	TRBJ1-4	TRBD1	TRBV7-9	TGTGCCAGCAGCACCTGGACAGGCCAGGGTGAAAAACTGTTTTTT	CASSTWTGQGEKLFF
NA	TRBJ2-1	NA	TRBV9	TGTGCCAGCAGCGTCACCCCAGGGGGCCGCCTAGCGGCAAATCGGGATGAGCAGTTCTTC	CASSVTPGGRLAANRDEQFF
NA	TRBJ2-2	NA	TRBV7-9	TGTGCCAGCAGCTTAGCATGGACAGATAACACCGGGGAGCTGTTTTTT	CASSLAWTDNTGELFF
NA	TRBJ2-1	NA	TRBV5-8	TGTGCCAGCAGCTTCCAAGCGGCAAGCTCCTACAATGAGCAGTTCTTC	CASSFQAASSYNEQFF
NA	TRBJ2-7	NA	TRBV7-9	TGTGCCAGCAGCTTAGGGGGCCGGTCCTACGAGCAGTACTTC	CASSLGGRSYEQYF
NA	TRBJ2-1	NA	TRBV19	TGTGCCAGTAGTATAGATTCAGGAGGTCCTATCTACAATGAGCAGTTCTTC	CASSIDSGGPIYNEQFF
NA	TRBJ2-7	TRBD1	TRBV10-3	TGTGCCATCAGTGAGTGGACAGGGAGTTACGAGCAGTACTTC	CAISEWTGSYEQYF
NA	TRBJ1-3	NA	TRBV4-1	TGCGCCAGCAGCCAAGTCGGGGGCTCTGGAAACACCATATATTTT	CASSQVGGSGNTIYF
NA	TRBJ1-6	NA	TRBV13	TGTGCCAGCAGCCCCGAGGGGGTCGGAAATAATTCACCCCTCCACTTT	CASSPEGVGNNSPLHF
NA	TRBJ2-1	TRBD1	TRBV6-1	TGTGCCAGCAATAACCGGGACAGGTACAATGAGCAGTTCTTC	CASNNRDRYNEQFF
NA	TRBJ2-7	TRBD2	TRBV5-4	TGTGCCAGCAGCGTGGGGCGGGGGGATACCTACGAGCAGTACTTC	CASSVGRGDTYEQYF
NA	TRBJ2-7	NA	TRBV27	TGTGCCAGCCATCCCGGGGGGCGCTTCTACGAGCAGTACTTC	CASHPGGRFYEQYF
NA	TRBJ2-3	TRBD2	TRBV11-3	TGTGCCAGTGCGGATAGCGGGACGGATACGCAGTATTTT	CASADSGTDTQYF
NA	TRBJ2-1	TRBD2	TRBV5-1	TGCGCCAGCAGCCCCGGACTAGCGGGAGCACATGAGCAGTTCTTC	CASSPGLAGAHEQFF
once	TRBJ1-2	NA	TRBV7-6	TGTGCCAGCAGCCAAGATGACAGCTCCAACTATGGCTACACCTTC	CASSQDDSSNYGYTF
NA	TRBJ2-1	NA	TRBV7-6	TGTGCCAGCAGCTTATACTACAATGAGCAGTTCTTC	CASSLYYNEQFF
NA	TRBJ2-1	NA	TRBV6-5	TGTGCCAGCAGTGGACAGGGAGGGAACAATGAGCAGTTCTTC	CASSGQGGNNEQFF
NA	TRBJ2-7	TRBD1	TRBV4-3	TGCGCCAGCAGCCTCGGACAGGAGAACGAGCAGTACTTC	CASSLGQENEQYF
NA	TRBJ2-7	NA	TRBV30	TGTGCCGGCCGCGGGGCCCACGAGCAGTACTTC	CAGRGAHEQYF
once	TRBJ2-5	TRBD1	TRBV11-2	TGTGCCAGCCGCGACAGGGGGCATCGGGAGACCCAGTACTTC	CASRDRGHRETQYF
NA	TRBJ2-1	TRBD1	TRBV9	TGTGCCAGCAGCCCCCAGCCCGGGACAGAAGAAAATGAGCAGTTCTTC	CASSPQPGTEENEQFF
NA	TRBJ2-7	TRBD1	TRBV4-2	TGTGCCAGCAGCCAAGGGGGACAGTCGTCTTATTACGAGCAGTACTTC	CASSQGGQSSYYEQYF
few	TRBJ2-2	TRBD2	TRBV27	TGTGCCAGCAGTTTCCACCCTGGCGGGAGCGGGGAGCTGTTTTTT	CASSFHPGGSGELFF
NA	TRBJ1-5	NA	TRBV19	TGTGCCAGTAGTATAAAGATGTGGCAGCGAAATCAGCCCCAGCATTTT	CASSIKMWQRNQPQHF
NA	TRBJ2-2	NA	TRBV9	TGTGCCAGCAGCCCTAACACCGGGGAGCTGTTTTTT	CASSPNTGELFF
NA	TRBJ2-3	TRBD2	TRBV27	TGTGCCAGCAGAAGGACTAGCGGGAGCCCCACAGATACGCAGTATTTT	CASRRTSGSPTDTQYF
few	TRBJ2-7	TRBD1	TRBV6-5	TGTGCCAGCAGCCAAGAGGGGGCCGGGTCCTACGAGCAGTACTTC	CASSQEGAGSYEQYF
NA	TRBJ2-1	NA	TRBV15	TGTGCCACCAGCAGAGGGGAACAGGGAAGGAATGAGCAGTTCTTC	CATSRGEQGRNEQFF
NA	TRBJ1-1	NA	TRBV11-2	TGTGCCAGCAGCTTAACAGCGCGAGGGACTGAAGCTTTCTTT	CASSLTARGTEAFF
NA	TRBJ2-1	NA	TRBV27	TGTGCCAGCAGTTTGGGACTTCAGAGTGAGCAGTTCTTC	CASSLGLQSEQFF
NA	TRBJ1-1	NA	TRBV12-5	TGTGCTAGCGGTCCTGGGGGCAGGGATACTGAAGCTTTCTTT	CASGPGGRDTEAFF
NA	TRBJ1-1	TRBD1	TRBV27	TGTGCCAGCAGTTCCCCCGGGACAGGGGTGAACACTGAAGCTTTCTTT	CASSSPGTGVNTEAFF
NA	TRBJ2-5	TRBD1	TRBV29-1	TGCAGCGTTGAAGGGACAGGATTAGGTCCCCAAGAGACCCAGTACTTC	CSVEGTGLGPQETQYF
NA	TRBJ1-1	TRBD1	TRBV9	TGCGCCAGCAGCGCTCCCGGGACAGGGGTGAACACTGAAGCTTTCTTT	CASSAPGTGVNTEAFF
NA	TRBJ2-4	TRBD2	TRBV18	TGTGCCAGCTCACCACTAGCGGGAGGATTGGGGCTGGGAGCCAAAAACATTCAGTACTTC	CASSPLAGGLGLGAKNIQYF
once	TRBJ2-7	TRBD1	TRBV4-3	TGCGCCAGCACCTTGACAGGGGACGAGCAGTACTTC	CASTLTGDEQYF
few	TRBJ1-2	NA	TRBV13	TGTGCCAGCAGCGTAGGCGGAGGAGAGTATGGCTACACCTTC	CASSVGGGEYGYTF
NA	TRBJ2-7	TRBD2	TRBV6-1	TGTGCCAGCAGTGGAGGGACTAGCTCCTACGAGCAGTACTTC	CASSGGTSSYEQYF
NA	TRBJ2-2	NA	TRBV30	TGTGCCTGGAGGCGACGACCAGGGGCGGCACAGGGTCAGTTTGCCGGGGAGCTGTTTTTT	CAWRRRPGAAQGQFAGELFF
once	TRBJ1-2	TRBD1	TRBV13	TGTGCCAGCAGCGCCGGGTCGGGACAGGGGTCCTATGGCTACACCTTC	CASSAGSGQGSYGYTF
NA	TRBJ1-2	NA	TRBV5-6	TGTGCCAGCAGCCCGGGGGGGGACTATGGCTACACCTTC	CASSPGGDYGYTF
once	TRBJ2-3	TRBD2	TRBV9	TGTGCCAGCAGCGGAGAGCGGGGGGGCGGCACAGATACGCAGTATTTT	CASSGERGGGTDTQYF
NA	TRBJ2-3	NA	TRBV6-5	TGTGCCAGCAGTTACGTGAGCGCAGATACGCAGTATTTT	CASSYVSADTQYF
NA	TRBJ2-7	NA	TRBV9	TGTGCCAGCGCCGGGCAACTAGACTTCGAGCAGTACTTC	CASAGQLDFEQYF
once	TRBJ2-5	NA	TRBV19	TGTGCCACGGACTCGGGGGGCCATGAGACCCAGTACTTC	CATDSGGHETQYF
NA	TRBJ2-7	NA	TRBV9	TGTGCCAGCAGCGCCGCTCCCGGTATCTCCTACGAGCAGTACTTC	CASSAAPGISYEQYF
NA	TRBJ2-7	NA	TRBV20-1	TGCAGGACAGGAGAGCAGTACTTC	CRTGEQYF